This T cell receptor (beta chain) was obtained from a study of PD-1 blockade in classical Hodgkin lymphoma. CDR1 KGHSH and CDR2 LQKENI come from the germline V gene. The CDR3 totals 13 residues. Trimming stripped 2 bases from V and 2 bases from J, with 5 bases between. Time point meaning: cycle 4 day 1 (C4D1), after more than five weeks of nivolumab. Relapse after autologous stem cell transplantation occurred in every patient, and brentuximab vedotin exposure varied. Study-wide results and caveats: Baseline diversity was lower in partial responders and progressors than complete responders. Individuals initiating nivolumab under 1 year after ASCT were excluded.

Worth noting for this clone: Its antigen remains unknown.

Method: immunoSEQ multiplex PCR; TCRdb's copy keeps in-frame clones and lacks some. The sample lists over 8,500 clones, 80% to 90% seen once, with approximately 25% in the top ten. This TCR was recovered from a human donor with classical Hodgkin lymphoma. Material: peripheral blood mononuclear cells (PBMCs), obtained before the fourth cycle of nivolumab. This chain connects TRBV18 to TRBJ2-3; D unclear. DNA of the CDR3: TGTGCCAGCTCACCATGGGACACAGATACGCAGTATTTT. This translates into CASSPWDTDTQYF.